The sequence of this TCR beta chain was determined in a study of cytotoxic CD8 clonotypes in ibrutinib-treated CLL. Background on the study: Patients attained around 25 partial and 2 complete responses; at median about 70 months, approximately 15 remained remitted while about twelve progressed. With a range of 6 to 36, the median treatment time before response samples were taken was approximately twelve months.

Germline assignment: CDR1 SGHNT and CDR2 YENEEA. Trimming took 1 base from V and 3 from J; bases not matched to a gene: 3. The CDR3 has 15 amino acids. TCRdb's table, derived via immunoSEQ multiplex PCR, lists solely in-frame clones and lacks some. Of 70,000 to 85,000 clones listed, around 81% were seen once; the top ten hold roughly 7.5%. Sequencing was performed on PBMCs, taken at disease progression, from a patient treated with ibrutinib. This clonotype was obtained from a human donor with chronic lymphocytic leukemia. The rearrangement links TRBV11-3 to TRBJ2-3, with 8 bases lining up with TRBD1. This CDR3 is CASSLGTGITDTQYF. The CDR3 DNA follows: TGTGCCAGCAGCTTAGGGACAGGGATAACAGATACGCAGTATTTT. The variable domain in full, completed from reference TRBV11-3 and TRBJ2-3, reads EAGVVQSPRYKIIEKKQPVAFWCNPISGHNTLYWYLQNLGQGPELLIRYENEEAVDDSQLPKDRFSAERLKGVDSTLKIQPAELGDSAVYLCASSLGTGITDTQYFGPGTRLTVL.